Sequencing of this T cell receptor beta chain was carried out in a study of control samples from healthy donors and cancer patients (dated by TCRdb to 2020 to 2022). The V end gives up 6 bases and the J end 3 bases, leaving 4 bases in the junction not matched to a gene. From the cysteine through the phenylalanine, the CDR3 covers 13 amino acids. The retained sequence is limited to the CDR3, 39 bases, with the frame set at the first base. The germline V gene specifies LGHNT as CDR1 and FRNRAP as CDR2. A note on this clone: The target of this receptor is not known. Per-base quality was not reported, and no clone a single base away is much larger than it.

Library prep was done by the immunoSEQ multiplex PCR assay. TCRdb mirrors the immuneACCESS table, restricted to in-frame sequences. Some clones are absent from its copies; in checked studies, under half trace to an unresolved V gene, and the reason for the others is unknown. Here the sample has under 200,000 clones; around 93% occur a single time. About 4% of the sample lies in the top ten. The sequence derives from a woman between 55 and 75 years old in good health. Sequenced: blood. The sequence is built from TRBV12-5 and TRBJ1-1, with 7 central nucleotides matching TRBD1. In nucleotide form, the sequence is TGTGCTAGTGGACCGGGACAGCACACTGAAGCTTTCTTT. It translates as CASGPGQHTEAFF.